Below are 8 T cell receptor beta chains sequenced from a single sample in a study of CD8+CD57+ T cells in acquired aplastic anemia. TCR beta VDJ combinations and CDR3 sequences were profiled from genomic DNA. TCRdb called the reads again in MiXCR, with one record for every CDR3 protein. This sample yields approximately 250,000 distinct CDR3 sequences, of which roughly 80% are seen a single time; roughly 42% belongs to the top ten. Sequencing was done on patients that had shown CD8+CD57+ cell expansion by flow cytometry. What was sequenced was sorted CD4+, CD8+, or CD8+CD57+ T cells (not recorded which) from PBMCs. These receptors were obtained from a human donor with aplastic anemia.

V is TRBV20-1 and J is TRBJ1-2; no definite D call. CDR1 and CDR2 (germline): DFQATT, SNEGSKA (reference sequence). This CDR3 is built from 14 residues. V was shortened by 3 bases and J by 4 bases, with 15 bases between the two germline ends. In nucleotides, the CDR3 is TGCAGTGCTAGGCCCACGGGAGGGCCCTATGGCTACACCTTC. It is translated as CSARPTGGPYGYTF.

V gene TRBV11-1 combines with J gene TRBJ2-7; D is possibly TRBD1 (7 bases). The CDR3 runs to 18 residues. Trimming cost V 1 base and J 1 base, with 20 bases left between them. The germline V gene has CDR1 SGHAT and CDR2 FQDESV (reference sequence). CDR3: CASSLEGGGTALSYEQYV. The CDR3 region has the DNA TGTGCCAGCAGCTTAGAGGGAGGCGGGACAGCCCTTTCCTACGAGCAGTACGTC.

This sequence joins TRBV7-6 and TRBJ2-5; D unclear. Germline CDR1 reads SGHVS; CDR2 reads FNYEAQ. The ends were cut back, 3 bases at V and 5 bases at J, with 10 bases in the middle. CDR3 length equals 13 residues. The CDR3: CASSFTSLETQYF. DNA for the CDR3: TGTGCCAGCAGCTTCACCTCGTTGGAGACCCAGTACTTC.

The chain combines TRBV7-9 with TRBJ1-1, with D possibly being TRBD1 (6 bases). There are 15 residues in the CDR3. Germline CDR1 and CDR2: SEHNR and FQNEAQ (reference sequence). Trimming removed 3 bases at V and 7 bases at J, with 18 bases between. The CDR3 DNA follows: TGTGCCAGCAGCTTCGATCTGACTGGGGGCGGTGAAGCTTTCTTT. Encoded protein: CASSFDLTGGGEAFF.

The V gene is TRBV7-3, the J gene TRBJ2-5; a possible D gene is TRBD2 (5 bases). V was shortened by 8 bases and J by 14 bases, with 30 bases between the two germline ends. Germline CDR1 and CDR2: SGHTA and FQGTGA. The CDR3 totals 15 residues. The CDR3 spells CASSRAANAVEHQYF. The CDR3 DNA sequence: TGTGCCAGCTCCAGAGCGGCCAACGCCGTTGAACACCAATACTTC.

This clonotype has a single count. The junction departs from germline at one end; a sequencing error may be responsible. CDR3 in DNA: TGTGACAGCTCACCAGAGCAGGGTACTGTGAAAGGCTACACCTTC. Amino acid sequence: CDSSPEQGTVKGYTF. The chain joins TRBV18 to TRBJ1-2; a possible D gene is TRBD1 (5 bases). Germline V CDR1 and CDR2: KGHSH, LQKENI. The CDR3 runs 15 residues.

This clonotype is a singleton in its sample. The chain carries TRBV5-4 and TRBJ2-7, with 9 positions matching TRBD1. Unmatched junction bases numbered 1, after V lost 0 bases and J lost 0 bases. The CDR3 loop spans 15 amino acids. Germline V gives CDR1 SGHNT, CDR2 YYREEE (reference sequence). The CDR3 coding sequence is TGTGCCAGCAGCTTGGCGGGACAGGGCTCCTACGAGCAGTACTTC. Protein sequence: CASSLAGQGSYEQYF.

The CDR3 DNA follows: TGTGCCAGCAGCGTAGTCCAGGGGCTCAATGAAGCTTATTTT. Protein sequence: CASSVVQGLNEAYF. The chain uses TRBV9 and TRBJ2-3; D possibly corresponds to TRBD1 (6 bases). CDR1 SGDLS and CDR2 YYNGEE come from the germline V gene. V was cut by 0 bases and J by 15 bases, with 20 bases left in between. This CDR3 is built from 14 residues.